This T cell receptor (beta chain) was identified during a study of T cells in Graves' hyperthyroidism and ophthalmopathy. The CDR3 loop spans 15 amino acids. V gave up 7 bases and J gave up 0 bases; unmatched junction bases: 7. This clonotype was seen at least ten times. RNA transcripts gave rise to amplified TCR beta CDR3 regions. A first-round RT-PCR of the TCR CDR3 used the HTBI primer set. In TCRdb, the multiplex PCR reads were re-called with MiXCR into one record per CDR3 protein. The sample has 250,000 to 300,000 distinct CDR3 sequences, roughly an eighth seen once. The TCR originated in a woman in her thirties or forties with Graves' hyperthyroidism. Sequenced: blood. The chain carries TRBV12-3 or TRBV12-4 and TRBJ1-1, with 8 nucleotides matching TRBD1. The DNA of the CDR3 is TGTGCCAGCAAAAACAGGGGGAACATGAACACTGAAGCTTTCTTT. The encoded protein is CASKNRGNMNTEAFF.